This TCR beta chain emerged from a study of blood T cell repertoires in COVID-19. Overall study context: Material from acute and convalescent COVID-19 was sourced from the United States, Italy and Spain.

The CDR3 contains 12 residues. J lost 5 bases, V lost 6 bases, and 6 bases had no gene match. Germline V gives CDR1 SQVTM, CDR2 ANQGSEA. As processed by the authors: Amplifying reference gene primers gave estimates of nucleated cell counts. Sequencing used immunoSEQ multiplex PCR; TCRdb keeps in-frame clones, though not all of them. That table supplies the V and J calls and clone size; D and trimming were determined from the DNA. The table shows 150,000 to 200,000 clones, with approximately 79% occurring only once. Material: PBMCs or T cells enriched from blood (not recorded which). The chain joins TRBV29-1 to TRBJ2-7, with 8 bases matching TRBD1. The receptor was isolated from a woman aged 60-70 years with acute COVID-19. The CDR3 bases are TGCAGCGTGAGACAGGGGCTGAACGAGCAGTACTTC. Translating gives CSVRQGLNEQYF.